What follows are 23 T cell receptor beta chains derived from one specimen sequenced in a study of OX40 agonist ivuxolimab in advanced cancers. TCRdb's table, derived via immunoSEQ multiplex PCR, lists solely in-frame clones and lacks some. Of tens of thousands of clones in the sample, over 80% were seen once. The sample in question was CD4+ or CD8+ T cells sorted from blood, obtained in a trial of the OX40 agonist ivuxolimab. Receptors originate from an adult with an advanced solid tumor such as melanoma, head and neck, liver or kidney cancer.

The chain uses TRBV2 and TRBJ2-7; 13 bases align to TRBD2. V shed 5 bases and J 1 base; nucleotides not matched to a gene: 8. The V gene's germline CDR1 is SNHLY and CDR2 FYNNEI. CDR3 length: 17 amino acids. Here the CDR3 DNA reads TGTGCCAGCAGTTCCGGGACTAGCGGGATATCTTCCTACGAGCAGTACTTC. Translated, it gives CASSSGTSGISSYEQYF.

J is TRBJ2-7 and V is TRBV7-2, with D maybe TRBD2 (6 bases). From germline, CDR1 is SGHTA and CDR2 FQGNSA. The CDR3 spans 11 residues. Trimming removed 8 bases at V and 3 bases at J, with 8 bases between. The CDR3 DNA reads TGTGCCAGCGAAGCGGGCTACGAGCAGTACTTC. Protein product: CASEAGYEQYF.

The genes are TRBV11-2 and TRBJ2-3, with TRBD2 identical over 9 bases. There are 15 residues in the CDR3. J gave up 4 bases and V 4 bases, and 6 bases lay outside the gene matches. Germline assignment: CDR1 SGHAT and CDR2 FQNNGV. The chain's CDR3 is CASSSGAGGADTQYF. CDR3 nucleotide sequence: TGTGCCAGCAGCTCGGGAGCGGGAGGTGCAGATACGCAGTATTTT.

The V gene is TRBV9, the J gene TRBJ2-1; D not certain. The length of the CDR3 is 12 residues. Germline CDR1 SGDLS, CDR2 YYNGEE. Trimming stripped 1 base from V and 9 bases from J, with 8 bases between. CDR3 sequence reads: CASSVQGPEQFF. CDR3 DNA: TGTGCCAGCAGCGTACAAGGTCCTGAGCAGTTCTTC.

CDR3 bases: TGCGCCAGCAGCCAAGTTGGGACAGGCACAGATACGCAGTATTTT. Its translation is CASSQVGTGTDTQYF. V gene TRBV4-1 combines with J gene TRBJ2-3; 7 bases fit TRBD1. V lost 1 base, J lost 1 base, and 2 bases stayed unmatched. This CDR3 is built from 15 residues. Per germline, CDR1 MGHRA and CDR2 YSYEKL.

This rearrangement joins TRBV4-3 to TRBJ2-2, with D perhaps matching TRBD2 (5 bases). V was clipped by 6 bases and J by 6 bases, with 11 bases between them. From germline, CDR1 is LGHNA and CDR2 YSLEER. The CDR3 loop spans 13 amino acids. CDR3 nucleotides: TGCGCCAGCAGTCCTTCGGGGTCCGGGGAGCTGTTTTTT. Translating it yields CASSPSGSGELFF.

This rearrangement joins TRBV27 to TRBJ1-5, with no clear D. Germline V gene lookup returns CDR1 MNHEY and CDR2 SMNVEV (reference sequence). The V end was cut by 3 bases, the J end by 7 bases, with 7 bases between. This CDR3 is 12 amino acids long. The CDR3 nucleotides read TGTGCCAGCAGTTTCTTTGGGCAGCCCCAGCATTTT. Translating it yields CASSFFGQPQHF.

CDR3 sequence (DNA): TGTGCCAGCAGCTTACTCCCGCTTAGCGGGAGTTTCGAAGATACGCAGTATTTT. Its translation: CASSLLPLSGSFEDTQYF. The chain uses TRBV7-3 and TRBJ2-3, with 9 nucleotides matching TRBD2. The germline V gene encodes CDR1 SGHTA and CDR2 FQGTGA. This CDR3 comprises 18 residues. Trimming removed 2 bases from V and 5 bases from J; junction bases left unmatched: 14. The whole variable domain, filled in from reference TRBV7-3 and TRBJ2-3, reads GAGVSQTPSNKVTEKGKYVELRCDPISGHTALYWYRQSLGQGPEFLIYFQGTGAADDSGLPNDRFFAVRPEGSVSTLKIQRTERGDSAVYLCASSLLPLSGSFEDTQYFGPGTRLTVL.

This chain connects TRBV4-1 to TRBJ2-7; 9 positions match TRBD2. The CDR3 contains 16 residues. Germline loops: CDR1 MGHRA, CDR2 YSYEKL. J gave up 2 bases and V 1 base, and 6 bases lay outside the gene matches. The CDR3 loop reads CASSQAGTSPTYEQYF. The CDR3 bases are TGCGCCAGCAGCCAAGCCGGGACTAGCCCCACCTACGAGCAGTACTTC.

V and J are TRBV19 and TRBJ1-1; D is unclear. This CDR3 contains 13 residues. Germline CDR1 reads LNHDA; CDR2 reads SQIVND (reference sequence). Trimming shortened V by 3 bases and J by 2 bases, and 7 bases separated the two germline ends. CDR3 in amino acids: CASSIHGNTEAFF. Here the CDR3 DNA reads TGTGCCAGTAGTATCCACGGTAACACTGAAGCTTTCTTT.

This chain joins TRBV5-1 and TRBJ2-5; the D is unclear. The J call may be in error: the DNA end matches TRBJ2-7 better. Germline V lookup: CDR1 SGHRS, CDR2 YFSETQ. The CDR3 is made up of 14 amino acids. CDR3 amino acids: CASSSDGYSYEQYF. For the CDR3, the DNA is TGCGCCAGCAGCTCGGACGGATACTCCTACGAGCAGTACTTC.

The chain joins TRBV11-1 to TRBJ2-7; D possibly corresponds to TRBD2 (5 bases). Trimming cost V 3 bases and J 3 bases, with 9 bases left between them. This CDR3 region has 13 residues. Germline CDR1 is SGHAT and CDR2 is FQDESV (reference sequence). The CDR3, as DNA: TGTGCCAGCAGCTTGGTAGGGAGCTACGAGCAGTACTTC. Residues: CASSLVGSYEQYF.

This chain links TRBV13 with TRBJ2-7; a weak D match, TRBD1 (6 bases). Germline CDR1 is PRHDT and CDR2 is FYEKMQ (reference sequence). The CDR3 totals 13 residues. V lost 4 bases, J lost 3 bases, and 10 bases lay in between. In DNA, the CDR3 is TGTGCCAGCAGCTCCCAACAGGGCTACGAGCAGTACTTC. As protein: CASSSQQGYEQYF. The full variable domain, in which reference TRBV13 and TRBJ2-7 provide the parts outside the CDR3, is AAGVIQSPRHLIKEKRETATLKCYPIPRHDTVYWYQQGPGQDPQFLISFYEKMQSDKGSIPDRFSAQQFSDYHSELNMSSLELGDSALYFCASSSQQGYEQYFGPGTRLTVT.

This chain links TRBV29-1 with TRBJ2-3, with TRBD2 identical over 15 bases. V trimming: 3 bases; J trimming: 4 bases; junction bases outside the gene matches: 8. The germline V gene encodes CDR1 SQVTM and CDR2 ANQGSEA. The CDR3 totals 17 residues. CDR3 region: CSVEEGTSGRRSDTQYF. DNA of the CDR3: TGCAGCGTTGAGGAGGGGACTAGCGGGAGGCGGTCAGATACGCAGTATTTT.

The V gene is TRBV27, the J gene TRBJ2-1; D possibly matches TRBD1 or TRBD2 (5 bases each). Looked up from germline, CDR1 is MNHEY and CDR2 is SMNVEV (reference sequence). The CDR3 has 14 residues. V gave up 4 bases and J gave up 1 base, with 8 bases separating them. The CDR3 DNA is TGTGCCAGCAGTTCCGGGGCATCCTACAATGAGCAGTTCTTC. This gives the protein CASSSGASYNEQFF.

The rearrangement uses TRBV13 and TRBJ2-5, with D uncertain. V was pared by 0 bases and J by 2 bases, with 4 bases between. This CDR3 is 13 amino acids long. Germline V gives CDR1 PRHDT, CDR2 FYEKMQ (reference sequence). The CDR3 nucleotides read TGTGCCAGCAGCTTAGGACTACAAGAGACCCAGTACTTC. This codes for CASSLGLQETQYF.

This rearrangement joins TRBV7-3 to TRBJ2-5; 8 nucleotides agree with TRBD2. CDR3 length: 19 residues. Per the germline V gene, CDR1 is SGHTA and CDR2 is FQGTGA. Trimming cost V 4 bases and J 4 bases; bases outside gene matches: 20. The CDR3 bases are TGTGCCAGCAGCTCCCCGGTAGGGGTAGCGGGACCGGAGAGAGAGACCCAGTACTTC. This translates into CASSSPVGVAGPERETQYF.

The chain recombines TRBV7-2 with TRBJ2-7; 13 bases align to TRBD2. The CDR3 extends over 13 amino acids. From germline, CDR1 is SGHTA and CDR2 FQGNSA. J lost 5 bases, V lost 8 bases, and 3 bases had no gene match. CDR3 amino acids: CASGLAGVNEQYF. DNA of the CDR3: TGTGCCAGCGGACTAGCGGGAGTTAACGAGCAGTACTTC.

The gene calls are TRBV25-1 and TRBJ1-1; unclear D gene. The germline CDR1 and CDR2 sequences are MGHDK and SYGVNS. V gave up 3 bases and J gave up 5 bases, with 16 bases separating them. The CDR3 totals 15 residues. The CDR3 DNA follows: TGTGCCAGCAGTGAGGACGGAACTTTGGGGACTGAAGCTTTCTTT. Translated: CASSEDGTLGTEAFF.

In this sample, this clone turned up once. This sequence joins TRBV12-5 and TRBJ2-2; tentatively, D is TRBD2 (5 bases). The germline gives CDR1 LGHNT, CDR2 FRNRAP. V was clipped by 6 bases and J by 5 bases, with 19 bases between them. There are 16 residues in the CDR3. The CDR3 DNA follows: TGTGCTAGTGGCTTCGAACCCGCCCTAGCTACCGGGGAGCTGTTTTTT. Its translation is CASGFEPALATGELFF.

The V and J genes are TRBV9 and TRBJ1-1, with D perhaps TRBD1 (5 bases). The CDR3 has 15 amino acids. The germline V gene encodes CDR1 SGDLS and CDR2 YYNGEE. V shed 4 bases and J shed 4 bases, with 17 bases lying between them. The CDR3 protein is CASSTEGGTGTEAFF. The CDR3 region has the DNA TGTGCCAGCAGCACCGAAGGAGGGACGGGCACTGAAGCTTTCTTT.

CDR3 coding DNA: TGCGCCAGCAGTGGGGTGAATCCGCCAGATACGCAGTATTTT. Translated, it gives CASSGVNPPDTQYF. The rearrangement links TRBV10-2 to TRBJ2-3; D uncertain. This CDR3 has 14 amino acids. Trimming left V 4 bases short and J 4 bases short, with 12 bases between. Germline CDR1 and CDR2: WSHSY and SAAADI.

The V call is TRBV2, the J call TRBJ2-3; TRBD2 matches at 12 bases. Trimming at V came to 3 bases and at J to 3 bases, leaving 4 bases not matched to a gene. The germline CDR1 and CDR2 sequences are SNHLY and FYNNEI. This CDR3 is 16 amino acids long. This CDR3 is CASSDDGTSGTDTQYF. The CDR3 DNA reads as TGTGCCAGCAGTGATGATGGGACTAGCGGGACAGATACGCAGTATTTT.